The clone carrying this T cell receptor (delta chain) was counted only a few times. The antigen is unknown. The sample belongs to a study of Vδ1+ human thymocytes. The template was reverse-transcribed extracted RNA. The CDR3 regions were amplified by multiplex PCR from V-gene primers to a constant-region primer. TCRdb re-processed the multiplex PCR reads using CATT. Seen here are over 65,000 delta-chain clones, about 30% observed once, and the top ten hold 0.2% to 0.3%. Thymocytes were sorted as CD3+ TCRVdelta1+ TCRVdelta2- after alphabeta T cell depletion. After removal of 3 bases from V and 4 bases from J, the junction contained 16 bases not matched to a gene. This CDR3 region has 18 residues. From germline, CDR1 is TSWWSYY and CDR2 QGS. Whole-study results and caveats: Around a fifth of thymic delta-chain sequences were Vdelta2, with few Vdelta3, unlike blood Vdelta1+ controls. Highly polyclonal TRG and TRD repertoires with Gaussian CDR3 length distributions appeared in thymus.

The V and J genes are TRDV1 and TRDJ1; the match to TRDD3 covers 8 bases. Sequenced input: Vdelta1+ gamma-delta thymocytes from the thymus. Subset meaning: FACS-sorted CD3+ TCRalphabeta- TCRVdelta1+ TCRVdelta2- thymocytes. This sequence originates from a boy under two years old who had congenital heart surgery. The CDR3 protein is CALGDLRGLGEKGDKLIF. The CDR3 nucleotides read TGTGCTCTTGGGGACCTTAGGGGGCTGGGGGAGAAAGGCGATAAACTCATCTTT.